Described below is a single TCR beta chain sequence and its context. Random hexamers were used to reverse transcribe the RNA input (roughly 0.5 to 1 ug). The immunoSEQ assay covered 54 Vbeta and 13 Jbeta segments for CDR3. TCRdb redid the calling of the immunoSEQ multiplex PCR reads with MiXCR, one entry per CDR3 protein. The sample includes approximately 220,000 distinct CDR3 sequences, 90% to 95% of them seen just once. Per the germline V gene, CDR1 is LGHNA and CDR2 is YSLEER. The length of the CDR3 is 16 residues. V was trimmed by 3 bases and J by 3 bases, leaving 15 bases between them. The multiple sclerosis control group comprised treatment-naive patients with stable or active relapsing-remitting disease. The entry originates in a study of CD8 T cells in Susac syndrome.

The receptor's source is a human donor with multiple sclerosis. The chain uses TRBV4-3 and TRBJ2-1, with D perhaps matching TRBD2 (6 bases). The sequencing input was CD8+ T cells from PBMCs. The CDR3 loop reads CASSQDRGSDYNEQFF. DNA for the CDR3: TGCGCCAGCAGCCAGGACCGGGGGAGTGACTACAATGAGCAGTTCTTC.